Listed here are 22 T cell receptor beta chains from one sample, sequenced in a study of cytomegalovirus exposure and HLA in healthy donors. PCR employed 60 Vbeta and 13 Jbeta primers. Here immunoSEQ multiplex PCR was the method, and the copy in TCRdb shows in-frame clones only, minus some. This sample has 140,000 or so clones; 70% to 85% occur once, and the top ten carry approximately 3%. Sample: PBMCs. These receptors all stem from a male donor in good health and CMV-seronegative.

The rearrangement links TRBV6-5 to TRBJ1-2; 7 nucleotides align to TRBD1. The length of the CDR3 is 13 residues. Germline CDR1 reads MNHEY; CDR2 reads SVGAGI. With 6 bases clipped from V and 4 bases from J, the junction kept 5 bases outside the gene matches. The CDR3 spells CASSSTGIYGYTF. The CDR3 bases are TGTGCCAGCAGCTCGACAGGGATCTATGGCTACACCTTC.

This clone was counted once. This chain links TRBV5-4 with TRBJ2-1, with 8 bases lining up with TRBD2. Germline CDR1 is SGHNT and CDR2 is YYREEE (reference sequence). The V and J ends lost 2 bases and 8 bases, in that order; junction bases with no gene match: 9. This CDR3 contains 15 residues. The CDR3 DNA follows: TGTGCCAGCAGCTTTTCCAGCGGGGGAGGCGATGAGCAGTTCTTC. Protein: CASSFSSGGGDEQFF.

The chain is built from TRBV5-1 and TRBJ2-2; TRBD1 might be the D (6 bases). This CDR3 is built from 15 residues. CDR1 and CDR2 from the germline V gene are SGHRS and YFSETQ. Between the trimmed V and J ends, which lost 5 bases and 4 bases, there was a span of 15 bases. The CDR3 region has the DNA TGCGCCAGCAGTTCACAGGGCGCGGGCACCGGGGAGCTGTTTTTT. Amino acid sequence: CASSSQGAGTGELFF.

The chain has TRBV7-2 and TRBJ2-7, with TRBD2 matching 8 bases. Germline values: CDR1 SGHTA, CDR2 FQGNSA. The J segment lost 7 bases and the V segment lost 5 bases, leaving 10 bases of the junction unmatched. This CDR3 has 14 residues. CDR3 in amino acids: CASSPSGLGLEQYF. CDR3 bases: TGTGCCAGCAGCCCTAGCGGGCTTGGGTTGGAGCAGTACTTC.

Only one count was recorded for this clone. This sequence joins TRBV7-9 and TRBJ1-1; D gene ambiguous. Germline CDR1 reads SEHNR; CDR2 reads FQNEAQ (reference sequence). The CDR3 sequence is 13 residues long. Deletions cut 5 bases from V and 6 bases from J, with 13 bases between. CDR3 DNA sequence: TGTGCCAGCAGCCCGGAGGAGGGAGCTGAAGCTTTCTTT. It specifies CASSPEEGAEAFF.

This chain links TRBV7-8 with TRBJ1-1; possible D gene TRBD1, 6 bases. Germline-derived CDR1 and CDR2 are SGHVS and FQNEAQ. This CDR3 has 15 amino acids. V was cut by 6 bases and J by 5 bases, with 19 bases left in between. For the CDR3, the DNA is TGTGCCAGCAGTCAGACCAGGGGCGCGGTTACTGAAGCTTTCTTT. It codes for CASSQTRGAVTEAFF. The complete variable domain, with remaining parts taken from reference TRBV7-8 and TRBJ1-1, reads GAGVSQSPRYKVAKRGQDVALRCDPISGHVSLFWYQQALGQGPEFLTYFQNEAQLDKSGLPSDRFFAERPEGSVSTLKIQRTQQEDSAVYLCASSQTRGAVTEAFFGQGTRLTVV.

A word on this clone: In the same sample, other DNA sequences code for this CDR3. The gene calls are TRBV6-1 and TRBJ1-5; D is ambiguous. Trimming took off 3 bases at V and 2 bases at J, with 8 bases between the two ends. Germline V gene lookup returns CDR1 MNHNS and CDR2 SASEGT. The CDR3 runs 14 residues. Written as DNA, the CDR3 is TGTGCCAGCAGTGAGGGTGAGGGCAATCAGCCCCAGCATTTT. Translation gives CASSEGEGNQPQHF.

The J gene is TRBJ1-3, the V gene TRBV19; D gene unclear. CDR3 length: 14 amino acids. Per the germline V gene, CDR1 is LNHDA and CDR2 is SQIVND (reference sequence). Trimming took 1 base from V and 6 from J, leaving 10 bases between them. The CDR3 loop is CASSIAQQENTIYF. The CDR3 nucleotides read TGTGCCAGTAGTATAGCCCAACAAGAAAACACCATATATTTT. Full variable domain (remainder filled in from reference TRBV19 and TRBJ1-3): DGGITQSPKYLFRKEGQNVTLSCEQNLNHDAMYWYRQDPGQGLRLIYYSQIVNDFQKGDIAEGYSVSREKKESFPLTVTSAQKNPTAFYLCASSIAQQENTIYFGEGSWLTVV.

V gene TRBV29-1 combines with J gene TRBJ1-1; D may be TRBD1 (5 bases). V lost 3 bases to trimming and J lost 6 bases, with 20 bases between them. The CDR3 is made up of 15 amino acids. CDR1 and CDR2 from the germline V gene are SQVTM and ANQGSEA. CDR3 region: CSVDRAERYSSEAFF. The DNA for the CDR3 is TGCAGCGTTGACAGGGCTGAAAGGTATAGCTCTGAAGCTTTCTTT.

The V gene is TRBV18, the J gene TRBJ2-3, with TRBD2 matching 10 bases. Unmatched junction bases numbered 8, after V lost 3 bases and J lost 2 bases. The length of the CDR3 is 17 residues. Looked up from germline, CDR1 is KGHSH and CDR2 is LQKENI. CDR3 sequence (DNA): TGTGCCAGCTCACCGGTTCACGGACTAGCGGCCACAGATACGCAGTATTTT. This sequence encodes CASSPVHGLAATDTQYF.

The gene calls are TRBV7-2 and TRBJ2-7; 12 positions agree with TRBD1. CDR1 SGHTA and CDR2 FQGNSA come from the germline V gene. V trimming: 5 bases; J trimming: 5 bases; junction bases outside the gene matches: 7. CDR3 length: 15 residues. The CDR3 spells CASSPAGTGGDEQYF. CDR3 DNA sequence: TGTGCCAGCAGCCCCGCCGGGACAGGGGGCGACGAGCAGTACTTC.

J is TRBJ2-7 and V is TRBV27; 7 nucleotides match TRBD2. Germline CDR1 reads MNHEY; CDR2 reads SMNVEV (reference sequence). V shed 5 bases, J shed 1 base, and the junction held 14 bases outside the gene matches. The CDR3 loop spans 17 amino acids. CDR3: CASSPGQGLPRSYEQYF. The CDR3 bases are TGTGCCAGCAGTCCCGGCCAGGGACTACCAAGATCCTACGAGCAGTACTTC.

V gene TRBV9 combines with J gene TRBJ1-2; the match to TRBD1 covers 10 bases. Trimming removed 3 bases from V and 3 bases from J; junction bases left unmatched: 8. The CDR3 length is 16 residues. In germline, CDR1 is SGDLS, CDR2 YYNGEE. CDR3 sequence (DNA): TGTGCCAGCAGCGACAACCGGGACAGGGGAGACTATGGCTACACCTTC. Its translation: CASSDNRDRGDYGYTF.

The chain links TRBV11-2 to TRBJ2-1; D is undetermined. Germline CDR1 reads SGHAT; CDR2 reads FQNNGV. V gave up 2 bases and J gave up 4 bases, with 15 bases separating them. The CDR3 has 16 amino acids. The CDR3 DNA is TGTGCCAGCAGCTTAAATTTTCTTAGTGATTACAATGAGCAGTTCTTC. Translation: CASSLNFLSDYNEQFF.

CDR3 in amino acids: CASRPGQTNQPQHF. CDR3 nucleotides: TGTGCCAGCAGACCGGGACAGACGAATCAGCCCCAGCATTTT. The rearrangement links TRBV6-5 to TRBJ1-5; TRBD1 matches at 7 bases. This CDR3 region has 14 residues. With V trimmed by 6 bases and J by 4 bases, 6 bases remained unmatched. From germline, CDR1 is MNHEY and CDR2 SVGAGI.

The chain links TRBV5-4 to TRBJ2-5; 13 bases line up with TRBD2. The CDR3 is 18 residues long. The germline V gene encodes CDR1 SGHNT and CDR2 YYREEE (reference sequence). V was clipped by 4 bases and J by 3 bases; unmatched bases: 12. In DNA form, the CDR3 reads TGTGCCAGCAGCCCGACCCGCCGCGGACTAGCGGGGGAAGAGACCCAGTACTTC. Amino acid sequence: CASSPTRRGLAGEETQYF.

V gene TRBV19 combines with J gene TRBJ2-5, with D possibly matching TRBD1 (7 bases). CDR3 length equals 16 residues. Germline lookup yields CDR1 LNHDA and CDR2 SQIVND (reference sequence). Trimming left V 3 bases short and J 5 bases short, with 19 bases between. CDR3 region: CASSIVTGRQGETQYF. CDR3 DNA sequence: TGTGCCAGTAGTATCGTGACAGGGAGGCAAGGGGAGACCCAGTACTTC.

This clone was counted a few times. The chain combines TRBV2 with TRBJ2-2, with D perhaps TRBD1 (6 bases). Trimming removed 3 bases at V and 5 bases at J, with 13 bases between. Germline CDR1 reads SNHLY; CDR2 reads FYNNEI. CDR3 size: 15 residues. CDR3 nucleotide sequence: TGTGCCAGCAGTGAGACCGAGGGGGTGACCGGGGAGCTGTTTTTT. Translated: CASSETEGVTGELFF.

This clone was picked up a small number of times. The chain combines TRBV19 with TRBJ2-1; TRBD1 agrees at 10 bases. With V trimmed by 2 bases and J by 6 bases, 10 bases remained unmatched. Germline V gene sequence: CDR1 LNHDA, CDR2 SQIVND (reference sequence). The CDR3 is 17 residues long. The CDR3 loop is CASSISRQGARGNEQFF. The CDR3, as DNA: TGTGCCAGTAGTATATCGCGACAGGGGGCCAGGGGCAATGAGCAGTTCTTC. The whole variable domain, remainder taken from reference TRBV19 and TRBJ2-1, is DGGITQSPKYLFRKEGQNVTLSCEQNLNHDAMYWYRQDPGQGLRLIYYSQIVNDFQKGDIAEGYSVSREKKESFPLTVTSAQKNPTAFYLCASSISRQGARGNEQFFGPGTRLTVL.

In the case of this clone: At the DNA level, this CDR3 is encoded by other sequences in the same sample as well. The V and J genes are TRBV6-4 and TRBJ2-3; possible D gene TRBD1, 5 bases. V lost 6 bases, J lost 4 bases, and 20 bases lay in between. This CDR3 has 16 amino acids. CDR1 MRHNA and CDR2 SNTAGT come from the germline V gene. CDR3 nucleotide sequence: TGTGCCAGCAGCGAAAAGGGAACAGGCTCCGCAGATACGCAGTATTTT. As protein: CASSEKGTGSADTQYF.

The DNA for the CDR3 is TGTGCCAGCAGATCACTAGCCTACGAGCAGTACTTC. The encoded protein is CASRSLAYEQYF. This rearrangement joins TRBV2 to TRBJ2-7; possible D gene TRBD2, 5 bases. Germline CDR1 is SNHLY and CDR2 is FYNNEI. The CDR3 totals 12 residues. V lost 6 bases, J lost 2 bases, and 8 bases lay in between.

The V and J genes are TRBV10-3 and TRBJ2-7, with D possibly TRBD1 on 6 matching bases. This CDR3 comprises 16 residues. The V end lost 0 bases, the J end lost 6 bases, and 18 bases lay between the germline ends. In germline, CDR1 is ENHRY, CDR2 SYGVKD. CDR3 nucleotides: TGTGCCATCAGTGAGTCTCTGGGACAAGGCGTTCCCGAGCAGTACTTC. This translates into CAISESLGQGVPEQYF.